Below, 28 T cell receptor beta chains from the same sample are listed, as sequenced in a study of CD8 T cells in Susac syndrome. Random hexamers were used to reverse transcribe roughly 0.45 to 1 ug of RNA. Each CDR3 protein gets one entry after TCRdb re-called the immunoSEQ multiplex PCR reads with MiXCR. The table records some 160,000 distinct CDR3 sequences, roughly nine tenths of them present only once. The sequencing sample was made of CD4+ T cells from PBMCs. Receptors were obtained from a human donor in good health.

V and J are TRBV10-3 and TRBJ1-5, with D hard to call. The V end lost 4 bases, the J end lost 7 bases, and 11 bases lay between the germline ends. CDR3 length: 13 residues. CDR1 is ENHRY, CDR2 SYGVKD, per germline. CDR3 amino acids: CAISGLGGQPQHF. CDR3 nucleotides: TGTGCCATCAGTGGACTGGGCGGGCAGCCCCAGCATTTT.

This chain joins TRBV5-1 and TRBJ2-7; D may correspond to TRBD1 or TRBD2 (6 bases each). Germline V gene lookup returns CDR1 SGHRS and CDR2 YFSETQ. The V end lost 4 bases, the J end lost 3 bases, and 14 bases lay between the germline ends. The length of the CDR3 is 14 residues. CDR3 in amino acids: CASSPDGGGYEQYF. The CDR3 DNA follows: TGCGCCAGCAGCCCGGACGGGGGCGGCTACGAGCAGTACTTC.

The gene calls are TRBV6-1 and TRBJ2-7; D is unclear. CDR3 size: 12 residues. Germline CDR1 MNHNS, CDR2 SASEGT. The V and J ends lost 4 bases and 9 bases respectively, with 13 bases between them. The CDR3 loop reads CASSGTPARQYF. The CDR3 DNA follows: TGTGCCAGCAGTGGAACGCCAGCACGGCAGTACTTC.

This chain uses TRBV7-2 with TRBJ2-7; TRBD1 is a possible D gene (6 bases). The CDR3 consists of 15 residues. V dropped 3 bases and J dropped 2 bases, with 14 bases sitting between them. Germline lookup yields CDR1 SGHTA and CDR2 FQGNSA. CDR3 sequence: CASSLTQGNTYEQYF. The CDR3 DNA follows: TGTGCCAGCAGCTTGACCCAGGGGAACACCTACGAGCAGTACTTC. Complete variable domain (other parts from reference TRBV7-2 and TRBJ2-7): GAGVSQSPSNKVTEKGKDVELRCDPISGHTALYWYRQSLGQGLEFLIYFQGNSAPDKSGLPSDRFSAERTGGSVSTLTIQRTQQEDSAVYLCASSLTQGNTYEQYFGPGTRLTVT.

The chain uses TRBV20-1 and TRBJ1-2; 12 nucleotides match TRBD1. This CDR3 has 14 residues. Germline trimming cut 6 bases from V and 3 bases from J; bases unmatched to any gene: 5. In germline, CDR1 is DFQATT, CDR2 SNEGSKA (reference sequence). The CDR3, as DNA: TGCAGTGCCCGGGACAGGGGGCTTTACTATGGCTACACCTTC. It encodes CSARDRGLYYGYTF.

To note about this clonotype: A junction boundary mismatches the germline segment, possibly from a read error. The chain combines TRBV6-1 with TRBJ2-3; TRBD2 is a possible D gene (7 bases). This CDR3 has 15 residues. CDR1 MNHNS and CDR2 SASEGT come from the germline V gene. The CDR3 nucleotides read TGTGCCAGCACTGAAGGGGGGGCCAACACAGATACGCAGTATTTT. This translates into CASTEGGANTDTQYF.

J is TRBJ1-2 and V is TRBV6-5; D uncertain. CDR1 MNHEY and CDR2 SVGAGI come from the germline V gene. The CDR3 consists of 13 residues. V was clipped by 5 bases and J by 4 bases, with 11 bases between them. The CDR3 loop is CASSKGPFYGYTF. The DNA of the CDR3 is TGTGCCAGCAGTAAGGGCCCCTTCTATGGCTACACCTTC.

The rearrangement uses TRBV30 and TRBJ1-3; D uncertain. V was shortened by 0 bases and J by 6 bases, with 12 bases between the two germline ends. CDR1 and CDR2 from the germline V gene are GTSNPN and SVGIG (reference sequence). CDR3 length equals 14 residues. CDR3 bases: TGTGCCTGGAGTGTAATAGGGATGGCAAACACCATATATTTT. Protein sequence: CAWSVIGMANTIYF.

This clonotype came up a few times. This CDR3 is CASSFGTGSTQYF. CDR3 nucleotide sequence: TGCGCCAGCAGCTTCGGGACGGGTTCTACGCAGTATTTT. The chain couples TRBV5-1 to TRBJ2-3; D may be TRBD1 or TRBD2 (5 bases each). V lost 2 bases, J lost 8 bases, and 12 bases lay in between. The CDR3 has 13 residues. Germline CDR1 is SGHRS and CDR2 is YFSETQ.

The rearrangement uses TRBV18 and TRBJ2-7; D call uncertain. Germline V lookup: CDR1 KGHSH, CDR2 LQKENI. CDR3 length equals 11 residues. Between the trimmed V and J ends, which lost 6 bases and 6 bases, there was a span of 9 bases. CDR3 sequence: CASSPFSEQYF. DNA of the CDR3: TGTGCCAGCTCCCCCTTCTCCGAGCAGTACTTC.

The chain employs TRBV29-1 and TRBJ1-1; possibly TRBD1 for D (6 bases). Germline-derived CDR1 and CDR2 are SQVTM and ANQGSEA. The CDR3 loop spans 13 amino acids. Trimming took 7 bases from V and 1 from J, leaving 13 bases between them. The CDR3 region has the DNA TGCAGCGCCCCGACAGGAGCGAACACTGAAGCTTTCTTT. Amino acids: CSAPTGANTEAFF.

The rearrangement uses TRBV7-9 and TRBJ1-1; no clear D. The CDR3 length is 14 residues. Germline V gives CDR1 SEHNR, CDR2 FQNEAQ (reference sequence). The germline V and J ends were trimmed by 1 base and 6 bases, with 12 bases remaining between them. The CDR3 DNA reads as TGTGCCAGCAGCTTAGAATTTAGTAGTGCTGAAGCTTTCTTT. Its translation: CASSLEFSSAEAFF.

This chain joins TRBV5-1 and TRBJ2-6; TRBD1 matches 7 bases. The germline V gene has CDR1 SGHRS and CDR2 YFSETQ. The CDR3 runs to 19 residues. V dropped 1 base and J dropped 1; count of bases not matched to a gene: 11. The CDR3, as DNA: TGCGCCAGCAGCTTGCCACGACAGGGAAAAGTATCTGGGGCCAACGTCCTGACTTTC. Amino acids: CASSLPRQGKVSGANVLTF.

The chain couples TRBV27 to TRBJ2-3, with 11 bases that match TRBD2. V trimming: 5 bases; J trimming: 8 bases; junction bases outside the gene matches: 12. The CDR3 runs 16 residues. The V gene's germline CDR1 is MNHEY and CDR2 SMNVEV (reference sequence). Written as DNA, the CDR3 is TGTGCCAGCAGTGCCTACTCTAGCGGGAGGCGGACTACGCAGTATTTT. Translation: CASSAYSSGRRTTQYF.

This sequence joins TRBV5-1 and TRBJ1-2, with a possible D match to TRBD1 (5 bases). The germline gives CDR1 SGHRS, CDR2 YFSETQ. The CDR3 covers 13 residues. V shed 6 bases and J shed 10 bases, with 19 bases lying between them. The CDR3 sequence is CASKKTEEGLYTF. DNA for the CDR3: TGCGCCAGCAAAAAAACGGAGGAGGGACTCTACACCTTC.

The rearrangement links TRBV24-1 to TRBJ2-7, with D perhaps TRBD1 or TRBD2 (5 bases each). This CDR3 is 14 amino acids long. Germline loops: CDR1 KGHDR, CDR2 SFDVKD. V lost 3 bases, J lost 4 bases, and 12 bases lay in between. This CDR3 is CATSDPGRRYEQYF. In DNA, the CDR3 is TGTGCCACCAGTGATCCGGGACGGCGGTACGAGCAGTACTTC.

The gene calls are TRBV3-1 and TRBJ2-2; D is undetermined. The V end lost 5 bases, the J end lost 7 bases, and 14 bases lay between the germline ends. This CDR3 comprises 14 residues. Germline values: CDR1 LGHDT, CDR2 YNNKEL (reference sequence). The CDR3 reads CASSDDGMNGELFF. Here the CDR3 DNA reads TGTGCCAGCAGCGACGATGGCATGAACGGGGAGCTGTTTTTT. The full variable domain, rest sourced from reference TRBV3-1 and TRBJ2-2, is DTAVSQTPKYLVTQMGNDKSIKCEQNLGHDTMYWYKQDSKKFLKIMFSYNNKELIINETVPNRFSPKSPDKAHLNLHINSLELGDSAVYFCASSDDGMNGELFFGEGSRLTVL.

This chain connects TRBV7-2 to TRBJ2-7; a weak D match, TRBD2 (5 bases). CDR1 SGHTA and CDR2 FQGNSA come from the germline V gene. V was shortened by 6 bases and J by 4 bases, with 16 bases between the two germline ends. The CDR3 totals 14 residues. The CDR3 DNA is TGTGCCAGCAGAACTAGTAGGGCAGATTACGAGCAGTACTTC. This codes for CASRTSRADYEQYF.

A few counts support this clonotype. The chain recombines TRBV29-1 with TRBJ1-1, with TRBD1 as a possible D gene (6 bases). Trimming took off 6 bases at V and 0 bases at J, with 14 bases between the two ends. The CDR3 loop spans 14 amino acids. Germline CDR1 and CDR2: SQVTM and ANQGSEA. CDR3 DNA: TGCAGCGTGGCCAGGACAGTTATGAACACTGAAGCTTTCTTT. It is translated as CSVARTVMNTEAFF.

The V gene is TRBV20-1, the J gene TRBJ2-6; TRBD2 is a possible D gene (5 bases). The CDR3 is 16 amino acids. CDR1 is DFQATT, CDR2 SNEGSKA, per germline (reference sequence). The germline V and J ends were trimmed by 2 bases and 0 bases, with 11 bases remaining between them. CDR3 region: CSARPSGSSGANVLTF. The CDR3 DNA reads as TGCAGTGCTAGACCCTCGGGGTCCTCTGGGGCCAACGTCCTGACTTTC.

The chain carries TRBV20-1 and TRBJ2-3; D perhaps matches TRBD2 (5 bases). This CDR3 has 12 residues. Germline values: CDR1 DFQATT, CDR2 SNEGSKA (reference sequence). Trimming took 3 bases from V and 4 from J, leaving 8 bases between them. The CDR3 loop reads CSARSEADTQYF. DNA of the CDR3: TGCAGTGCTAGGTCGGAGGCAGATACGCAGTATTTT.

This clonotype was recorded once. The chain couples TRBV30 to TRBJ2-3; 10 nucleotides agree with TRBD1. With V trimmed by 0 bases and J by 3 bases, 3 bases remained unmatched. Germline loops: CDR1 GTSNPN, CDR2 SVGIG (reference sequence). The CDR3 extends over 15 amino acids. The CDR3 spells CAWSVRGQGTDTQYF. The CDR3 DNA follows: TGTGCCTGGAGTGTACGGGGACAGGGGACAGATACGCAGTATTTT.

The CDR3: CASRDLSYEQYF. Written as DNA, the CDR3 is TGTGCCAGCCGGGACCTCTCCTACGAGCAGTACTTC. The V gene is TRBV28, the J gene TRBJ2-7; D might be TRBD1 or TRBD2, each matching 5 bases. The CDR3 totals 12 residues. Germline CDR1 reads MDHEN; CDR2 reads SYDVKM. Trimming took off 8 bases at V and 0 bases at J, with 8 bases between the two ends. The whole variable domain, filled in from reference TRBV28 and TRBJ2-7, reads DVKVTQSSRYLVKRTGEKVFLECVQDMDHENMFWYRQDPGLGLRLIYFSYDVKMKEKGDIPEGYSVSREKKERFSLILESASTNQTSMYLCASRDLSYEQYFGPGTRLTVT.

This chain joins TRBV28 and TRBJ2-1; 9 positions agree with TRBD2. V lost 6 bases, J lost 8 bases, and 11 bases stayed unmatched. The CDR3 loop spans 15 amino acids. CDR1 is MDHEN and CDR2 is SYDVKM in the germline V gene. CDR3 region: CASSPASGRYDEQFF. The CDR3 DNA is TGTGCCAGCAGCCCGGCAAGCGGGAGGTACGATGAGCAGTTCTTC.

V usage is TRBV29-1 and J usage is TRBJ1-3; D is unresolved. Germline V gives CDR1 SQVTM, CDR2 ANQGSEA. Between the trimmed V and J ends, which lost 2 bases and 4 bases, there was a span of 12 bases. CDR3 length: 14 residues. CDR3 nucleotide sequence: TGCAGCGTTGAACCCGGCAGCGGAGGAAACACCATATATTTT. This codes for CSVEPGSGGNTIYF.

V is TRBV29-1 and J is TRBJ2-1, with D perhaps TRBD2 (6 bases). Trimming cost V 7 bases and J 3 bases, with 16 bases left between them. The CDR3 contains 14 residues. CDR1 and CDR2 from the germline V gene are SQVTM and ANQGSEA. The CDR3 here is CSGTRESFYNEQFF. DNA of the CDR3: TGCAGCGGAACTCGGGAGTCGTTCTACAATGAGCAGTTCTTC.

The chain joins TRBV14 to TRBJ2-7; D tentatively reads TRBD1 or TRBD2 (6 bases each). Trimming removed 1 base from V and 1 base from J, with 11 bases in between. Germline CDR1 and CDR2: SGHDN and FVKESK. This CDR3 is 15 amino acids long. The CDR3 loop is CASSQVGGNSYEQYF. Here the CDR3 DNA reads TGTGCCAGCAGCCAAGTAGGGGGGAATTCCTACGAGCAGTACTTC. Full variable domain (outside the CDR3, taken from reference TRBV14 and TRBJ2-7): EAGVTQFPSHSVIEKGQTVTLRCDPISGHDNLYWYRRVMGKEIKFLLHFVKESKQDESGMPNNRFLAERTGGTYSTLKVQPAELEDSGVYFCASSQVGGNSYEQYFGPGTRLTVT.

This clonotype was seen only once. The V gene is TRBV6-6, the J gene TRBJ1-5; 8 bases fit TRBD1. Germline V CDR1 and CDR2: MNHNY, SVGAGI (reference sequence). The CDR3 extends over 16 amino acids. V lost 7 bases to trimming and J lost 1 base; unmatched junction nucleotides: 9. The CDR3 reads CASKHQGANSNQPQHF. Here the CDR3 DNA reads TGTGCCAGCAAGCACCAGGGGGCGAACAGCAATCAGCCCCAGCATTTT.